This TCR beta chain comes out of a study of blood T cell repertoires in COVID-19. Across the study: Sample material is recorded as cDNA or gDNA derived from T cells, B-cell-depleted T cells, or PBMCs.

Germline CDR1 MGHRA, CDR2 YSYEKL. Trimming removed 1 base at V and 5 bases at J, with 11 bases between. The CDR3 runs 14 residues. The method was immunoSEQ multiplex PCR; TCRdb's version includes in-frame clones alone and lacks a portion of them. The sample holds over 150,000 clones, approximately 85% seen once. Sequencing used PBMCs or T cells enriched from blood (not recorded which). The genes are TRBV4-1 and TRBJ1-2, with D uncertain. This TCR came from a man aged 35 to 55 who had recovered from COVID-19. The CDR3 region has the DNA TGCGCCAGCAGCCAAGCTCCGGGATTTTATGGCTACACCTTC. Protein product: CASSQAPGFYGYTF.